This TCR beta chain comes out of a study of shared clonotypes between healthy human individuals. General study points: The sampled material consisted only of blood, and tissue repertoires are likely to differ.

The germline V and J ends were trimmed by 0 bases and 10 bases, with 10 bases remaining between them. This CDR3 comprises 12 residues. Germline CDR1 and CDR2: SGHDT and YYEEEE. Assay: immunoSEQ multiplex PCR; the TCRdb copy retains only in-frame clones and omits some. Of about 2 million clones in the sample, 85% to 95% are singletons; the top ten hold 0.1% to 0.15%. The split of CD4+ cells yielded CD45RA+ naive and CD45RA-negative memory subsets. About this clone itself: Antigen: not known.

This TCR was recovered from a young man in good health. Sequencing input: naive CD4+ T cells sorted from blood. Subset indicated: CD45RA+ positively selected. The V gene is TRBV5-6, the J gene TRBJ1-1; the D is unclear. The CDR3 here is CASSLGQWGAFF. CDR3 nucleotides: TGTGCCAGCAGCTTGGGCCAGTGGGGAGCTTTCTTT.